What follows are 26 T cell receptor beta chains derived from one specimen sequenced in a study of circulating and synovial CD4+ cells in juvenile arthritis. The data were produced by immunoSEQ multiplex PCR, yet TCRdb's version contains in-frame clones alone and is incomplete. Here the sample spans about 39,000 clones, just under 95% being singletons. The specimen sequenced was CD4+ T cells from blood. The receptor set was obtained from a human donor with juvenile idiopathic arthritis.

This chain links TRBV29-1 with TRBJ2-5; 8 nucleotides align to TRBD2. Per germline, CDR1 SQVTM and CDR2 ANQGSEA. This CDR3 region has 17 residues. The V and J ends lost 3 bases and 2 bases, in that order; junction bases with no gene match: 14. The CDR3 loop is CSVDRHFKRGLQETQYF. CDR3 bases: TGCAGCGTTGATCGCCACTTTAAGCGGGGGTTGCAAGAGACCCAGTACTTC.

This clone has only a few counts. This CDR3 reads CASNGGSQPQHF. CDR3 nucleotides: TGTGCCAGCAATGGGGGGAGTCAGCCCCAGCATTTT. This sequence joins TRBV6-6 and TRBJ1-5, with D perhaps TRBD1 (5 bases). This CDR3 contains 12 residues. The V end lost 7 bases, the J end lost 6 bases, and 10 bases lay between the germline ends. Germline CDR1 MNHNY, CDR2 SVGAGI (reference sequence).

This chain joins TRBV5-6 and TRBJ2-3, with D maybe TRBD2 (5 bases). Trimming removed 4 bases at V and 4 bases at J, with 19 bases between. The length of the CDR3 is 16 residues. The germline gives CDR1 SGHDT, CDR2 YYEEEE. The CDR3 protein is CASSLPAIAAADTQYF. The CDR3 nucleotides read TGTGCCAGCAGCCTCCCAGCCATAGCAGCGGCAGATACGCAGTATTTT.

The chain combines TRBV27 with TRBJ1-2, with TRBD1 matching over 8 bases. V trimming: 5 bases; J trimming: 5 bases; junction bases outside the gene matches: 1. The CDR3 has 12 residues. The germline gives CDR1 MNHEY, CDR2 SMNVEV (reference sequence). The CDR3 spells CASSRQGYGYTF. The DNA for the CDR3 is TGTGCCAGCAGTCGACAGGGGTATGGCTACACCTTC.

V usage is TRBV18 and J usage is TRBJ2-5; 10 nucleotides agree with TRBD1. The CDR3 is made up of 15 amino acids. Trimming at V came to 4 bases and at J to 5 bases, leaving 7 bases not matched to a gene. CDR1 and CDR2 (germline): KGHSH, LQKENI. This CDR3 is CASSRAGTGEETQYF. The CDR3 nucleotides read TGTGCCAGCTCACGGGCCGGGACAGGGGAGGAGACCCAGTACTTC.

This clone has only a few counts. CDR3 bases: TGTGCCAGCAGTTACCTTCAGGGGCACACCATATATTTT. Protein product: CASSYLQGHTIYF. V gene TRBV6-5 combines with J gene TRBJ1-3; maybe TRBD1 (6 bases). With 2 bases removed from V and 8 bases from J, the gap between germline ends came to 10 bases. CDR3 length equals 13 residues. Germline V gene data show CDR1 as MNHEY and CDR2 as SVGAGI.

The chain recombines TRBV15 with TRBJ1-4; D possibly corresponds to TRBD1 (6 bases). Trimming cost V 0 bases and J 8 bases, with 22 bases left between them. This CDR3 region has 18 residues. Germline CDR1 reads LNHNV; CDR2 reads YYDKDF (reference sequence). DNA of the CDR3: TGTGCCACCAGCAGAGATCTGGTTTGGATACAGGGTGAGGAAAAACTGTTTTTT. This codes for CATSRDLVWIQGEEKLFF.

The chain uses TRBV1 and TRBJ2-3; no DNA check was done on the table's D call, TRBD2. TRBV1 is designated a pseudogene. This CDR3 is built from 20 residues. The CDR3 is CTSSQDGGPRAGGAWGTQYF. In DNA form, the CDR3 reads TGCACCAGCAGCCAAGATGGGGGGCCTAGGGCGGGGGGAGCCTGGGGTACGCAGTATTTT.

The chain is built from TRBV7-2 and TRBJ1-6, with no clear D. Trimming stripped 5 bases from V and 0 bases from J, with 11 bases between. This CDR3 comprises 16 residues. Germline V gives CDR1 SGHTA, CDR2 FQGNSA. CDR3 DNA: TGTGCCAGCAGCCCACAAAGGAGCTCCTATAATTCACCCCTCCACTTT. Its protein is CASSPQRSSYNSPLHF.

The genes are TRBV9 and TRBJ2-1, with TRBD2 identical over 10 bases. Germline CDR1 and CDR2: SGDLS and YYNGEE. This CDR3 contains 17 residues. The J segment lost 8 bases and the V segment lost 0 bases, leaving 11 bases of the junction unmatched. The CDR3 loop is CASSVAVYTSGVDEQFF. The CDR3 DNA reads TGTGCCAGCAGCGTAGCGGTGTATACTAGCGGGGTAGATGAGCAGTTCTTC.

Comments on this clone: The junction departs from germline at one end; a sequencing error may be responsible. This sample includes further DNA sequences coding for the same CDR3. The chain is built from TRBV9 and TRBJ1-6, with D possibly TRBD1 on 5 matching bases. The CDR3 loop spans 15 amino acids. Germline lookup yields CDR1 SGDLS and CDR2 YYNGEE. This CDR3 is CASSVDLGGNSPLHF. The CDR3 coding sequence is TGTGCCAGCAGCGTCGACTTGGGGGGTAATTCCCCCCTCCACTTT.

In its sample, this clone was seen once. This chain links TRBV19 with TRBJ1-2, with 7 bases lining up with TRBD1. This CDR3 comprises 16 residues. V trimming: 1 base; J trimming: 5 bases; junction bases outside the gene matches: 10. Germline V gene data show CDR1 as LNHDA and CDR2 as SQIVND (reference sequence). CDR3 amino acids: CASSIVKGAARYGYTF. In DNA, the CDR3 is TGTGCCAGTAGTATAGTCAAGGGGGCGGCACGATATGGCTACACCTTC.

J is TRBJ2-2 and V is TRBV10-3, with 9 nucleotides matching TRBD1. The CDR3 contains 15 residues. CDR1 ENHRY and CDR2 SYGVKD come from the germline V gene. J was trimmed by 4 bases and V by 6 bases; bases with no gene match: 6. The CDR3: CAISPDRGSTGELFF. CDR3 DNA sequence: TGTGCCATCAGCCCTGACAGGGGGAGCACCGGGGAGCTGTTTTTT.

This sequence joins TRBV7-2 and TRBJ2-5, with TRBD2 identical over 11 bases. Per the germline V gene, CDR1 is SGHTA and CDR2 is FQGNSA. The CDR3 is made up of 16 amino acids. With 5 bases clipped from V and 7 bases from J, the junction kept 12 bases outside the gene matches. The CDR3, as DNA: TGTGCCAGCAGCCTGGGACTAGCGGTGGCCGTAGGGACCCAGTACTTC. Translated: CASSLGLAVAVGTQYF.

The chain recombines TRBV9 with TRBJ1-4; the D is unclear. V was shortened by 2 bases and J by 5 bases, with 10 bases between the two germline ends. Germline CDR1 SGDLS, CDR2 YYNGEE. This CDR3 spans 14 amino acids. CDR3: CASSVGVQNEKLFF. CDR3 in DNA: TGTGCCAGCAGCGTGGGAGTACAGAATGAAAAACTGTTTTTT.

The rearrangement joins TRBV28 to TRBJ1-2; TRBD1 is a possible D gene (5 bases). Trimming stripped 6 bases from V and 0 bases from J, with 8 bases between. Germline V gene lookup returns CDR1 MDHEN and CDR2 SYDVKM. This CDR3 is 13 amino acids long. CDR3 protein: CASSRTPNYGYTF. The CDR3 DNA is TGTGCCAGCAGCCGGACACCTAACTATGGCTACACCTTC.

This sequence joins TRBV19 and TRBJ1-4, with 10 bases that match TRBD1. The germline V gene encodes CDR1 LNHDA and CDR2 SQIVND (reference sequence). With V trimmed by 3 bases and J by 6 bases, 10 bases remained unmatched. This CDR3 comprises 17 residues. CDR3 sequence reads: CASSIRQGAGLDEKLFF. The DNA of the CDR3 is TGTGCCAGTAGTATCAGACAGGGGGCGGGGTTGGATGAAAAACTGTTTTTT.

This chain connects TRBV18 to TRBJ2-7; 8 bases match TRBD2. CDR1 and CDR2 (germline): KGHSH, LQKENI. This CDR3 is 16 amino acids long. The V and J ends lost 5 bases and 0 bases, in that order; junction bases with no gene match: 9. The CDR3 region is CASSGGGGPSSYEQYF. Written as DNA, the CDR3 is TGTGCCAGCTCAGGTGGCGGGGGGCCGAGCTCCTACGAGCAGTACTTC. The variable domain in full, completed from reference TRBV18 and TRBJ2-7, reads NAGVMQNPRHLVRRRGQEARLRCSPMKGHSHVYWYRQLPEEGLKFMVYLQKENIIDESGMPKERFSAEFPKEGPSILRIQQVVRGDSAAYFCASSGGGGPSSYEQYFGPGTRLTVT.

The chain is built from TRBV19 and TRBJ2-5, with a tentative D call TRBD2 (5 bases). Per the germline V gene, CDR1 is LNHDA and CDR2 is SQIVND (reference sequence). The length of the CDR3 is 17 residues. V was pared by 6 bases and J by 1 base, with 21 bases between. DNA of the CDR3: TGTGCCAGTAGCCTACGCCTGTCGTCGGGGTCCCAAGAGACCCAGTACTTC. Protein product: CASSLRLSSGSQETQYF.

This chain links TRBV10-3 with TRBJ2-7; a weak D match, TRBD2 (6 bases). The germline V and J ends were trimmed by 8 bases and 3 bases, with 11 bases remaining between them. The CDR3 consists of 12 residues. The V gene's germline CDR1 is ENHRY and CDR2 SYGVKD. The CDR3 spells CAIGPGDYEQYF. CDR3 DNA sequence: TGTGCCATCGGTCCGGGGGACTACGAGCAGTACTTC.

The chain links TRBV19 to TRBJ2-2; D possibly corresponds to TRBD2 (6 bases). Trimming took off 7 bases at V and 2 bases at J, with 14 bases between the two ends. Per germline, CDR1 LNHDA and CDR2 SQIVND (reference sequence). CDR3 length: 15 amino acids. CDR3 protein: CASKVGGVNTGELFF. The CDR3 nucleotides are TGTGCCAGTAAAGTGGGAGGTGTAAACACCGGGGAGCTGTTTTTT.

This chain joins TRBV19 and TRBJ2-5, with D possibly being TRBD1 (5 bases). This CDR3 is 15 amino acids long. V lost 3 bases and J lost 4, with 15 bases in between. Germline V gene sequence: CDR1 LNHDA, CDR2 SQIVND (reference sequence). The CDR3 DNA is TGTGCCAGTAGTATGTCGAGTCAGGGCCGAGAGACCCAGTACTTC. It specifies CASSMSSQGRETQYF.

This sequence joins TRBV4-3 and TRBJ1-2, with 7 bases aligning to TRBD1. Germline-derived CDR1 and CDR2 are LGHNA and YSLEER. The CDR3 has 15 residues. The V and J ends lost 3 bases and 8 bases, in that order; junction bases with no gene match: 12. The CDR3 DNA reads as TGCGCCAGCAGCCAGTCGTCCCCCAGGGGGTTAGGCTACACCTTC. It translates to CASSQSSPRGLGYTF.

This sequence joins TRBV10-3 and TRBJ1-2; no clear D gene. This CDR3 comprises 14 residues. From germline, CDR1 is ENHRY and CDR2 SYGVKD. V lost 4 bases and J lost 8, with 17 bases in between. The CDR3 nucleotides read TGTGCCATCAGTGGGAAAGGCCGAATCGGGGGCTACACCTTC. It specifies CAISGKGRIGGYTF.

The chain joins TRBV19 to TRBJ1-2; D remains ambiguous. Germline CDR1 is LNHDA and CDR2 is SQIVND (reference sequence). The CDR3 runs 14 residues. The V and J ends lost 9 bases and 2 bases respectively, with 16 bases between them. CDR3 coding DNA: TGTGCCAGCGGAGGGCGAATAGGGAACTATGGCTACACCTTC. Encoded protein: CASGGRIGNYGYTF.

The chain is built from TRBV7-2 and TRBJ1-1; D not certain. Germline values: CDR1 SGHTA, CDR2 FQGNSA. V was shortened by 4 bases and J by 10 bases, with 16 bases between the two germline ends. The CDR3 loop spans 13 amino acids. CDR3 DNA sequence: TGTGCCAGCAGCTCGCTCGCGTTCTCGGGAGCTTTCTTT. Translating it yields CASSSLAFSGAFF.